The entry that follows covers one T cell receptor beta chain sequence. These data come from a study of cytomegalovirus exposure and HLA in healthy donors. In the study overall: A data release that came early held 75 million to 85 million unique TCRs from HLA-typed donors.

Germline CDR1 reads MDHEN; CDR2 reads SYDVKM. V shed 5 bases, J shed 1 base, and the junction held 4 bases outside the gene matches. There are 15 residues in the CDR3. Use of 60 Vbeta and 13 Jbeta primers characterized the PCR. TCRdb's table, derived via immunoSEQ multiplex PCR, lists solely in-frame clones and lacks some. In the table there are around 150,000 clones, 60% to 80% of which are singletons. This TCR was sampled from a man aged 25-40 years in good health and CMV-seronegative. The sequenced material came from PBMCs. The chain employs TRBV28 and TRBJ2-2, with 7 bases identical to TRBD1. DNA for the CDR3: TGTGCCAGCAGTCGAGGGGGCCGGAACACCGGGGAGCTGTTTTTT. Translated, it gives CASSRGGRNTGELFF.